Presented here are 22 T cell receptor beta chains from one specimen sequenced in a study of blood T cell repertoires in COVID-19. The assay was immunoSEQ multiplex PCR, and TCRdb's table has in-frame clones only and misses some. Of some 330,000 clones in the sample, over 75% are singletons; the top ten hold about 4.1%. Sequencing was done on a sample of PBMCs or T cells enriched from blood (not recorded which). The source of these receptors is a man aged 25-45 years who had recovered from COVID-19.

This clone was observed a few times. The V and J genes are TRBV30 and TRBJ1-5, with D possibly TRBD1 on 6 matching bases. The CDR3 sequence is 15 residues long. CDR1 is GTSNPN and CDR2 is SVGIG in the germline V gene (reference sequence). The germline V and J ends were trimmed by 1 base and 1 base, with 11 bases remaining between them. CDR3: CAWSESRGSNQPQHF. Here the CDR3 DNA reads TGTGCCTGGAGTGAGTCAAGGGGGAGCAATCAGCCCCAGCATTTT.

V and J are TRBV5-4 and TRBJ2-4; D might be TRBD2 (7 bases). This CDR3 is built from 12 residues. Trimming left V 8 bases short and J 7 bases short, with 13 bases between. CDR1 SGHNT and CDR2 YYREEE come from the germline V gene (reference sequence). CDR3 nucleotide sequence: TGTGCCAGTTCGGGGGGCCCGAACATTCAGTACTTC. Its translation is CASSGGPNIQYF.

The chain recombines TRBV10-3 with TRBJ2-1, with 7 bases fitting TRBD2. The V gene's germline CDR1 is ENHRY and CDR2 SYGVKD. This CDR3 region has 13 residues. After removal of 6 bases from V and 6 bases from J, the junction contained 5 bases not matched to a gene. Here the CDR3 DNA reads TGTGCCATCAGGCCACTAGCGACCAATGAGCAGTTCTTC. Translating it yields CAIRPLATNEQFF.

The chain couples TRBV30 to TRBJ2-1, with 9 bases fitting TRBD1. Germline loops: CDR1 GTSNPN, CDR2 SVGIG (reference sequence). Trimming cost V 3 bases and J 1 base; bases outside gene matches: 1. The CDR3 length is 14 residues. The CDR3 region has the DNA TGTGCCTGGAGGGACAGGGGATCCTACAATGAGCAGTTCTTC. Translating it yields CAWRDRGSYNEQFF.

The J gene is TRBJ2-3, the V gene TRBV19, with D perhaps TRBD1 (6 bases). Germline-derived CDR1 and CDR2 are LNHDA and SQIVND (reference sequence). The CDR3 runs 16 residues. The germline V and J ends were trimmed by 3 bases and 1 base, with 14 bases remaining between them. CDR3 region: CASSIPGKGGTDTQYF. The CDR3 DNA is TGTGCCAGTAGTATCCCCGGGAAGGGGGGCACAGATACGCAGTATTTT.

V gene TRBV6-5 combines with J gene TRBJ1-2; D is possibly TRBD1 (6 bases). The CDR3 covers 16 residues. V lost 2 bases, J lost 8 bases, and 21 bases lay in between. Germline CDR1 reads MNHEY; CDR2 reads SVGAGI. In nucleotides, the CDR3 is TGTGCCAGCAGTTACACAAGCCGGGGGGCGATACCCGGCTACACCTTC. Encoded protein: CASSYTSRGAIPGYTF.

The chain carries TRBV19 and TRBJ2-4; D is possibly TRBD2 (5 bases). Trimming shortened V by 3 bases and J by 0 bases, and 9 bases separated the two germline ends. This CDR3 spans 15 amino acids. Germline CDR1 and CDR2: LNHDA and SQIVND (reference sequence). For the CDR3, the DNA is TGTGCCAGTAGTATTTTAGGAGGAGCCAAAAACATTCAGTACTTC. As protein: CASSILGGAKNIQYF. Complete variable domain (other parts from reference TRBV19 and TRBJ2-4): DGGITQSPKYLFRKEGQNVTLSCEQNLNHDAMYWYRQDPGQGLRLIYYSQIVNDFQKGDIAEGYSVSREKKESFPLTVTSAQKNPTAFYLCASSILGGAKNIQYFGAGTRLSVL.

The chain has TRBV10-3 and TRBJ2-3, with a tentative D call TRBD2 (5 bases). The germline CDR1 and CDR2 sequences are ENHRY and SYGVKD. The CDR3 extends over 13 amino acids. The V and J ends lost 6 bases and 5 bases respectively, with 12 bases between them. Written as DNA, the CDR3 is TGTGCCATCAGGGAGGCAGTTGGAGATACGCAGTATTTT. It encodes CAIREAVGDTQYF.

V and J are TRBV10-3 and TRBJ2-7; no firm D call. CDR3 length equals 12 residues. V lost 6 bases and J lost 2, with 8 bases in between. Germline CDR1 and CDR2: ENHRY and SYGVKD. CDR3 residues: CAIRTQAYEQYF. The CDR3 bases are TGTGCCATCAGGACCCAGGCCTACGAGCAGTACTTC.

The V call is TRBV11-2, the J call TRBJ2-5, with D possibly matching TRBD2 (7 bases). The CDR3 has 15 residues. V lost 5 bases and J 2 bases, leaving 15 bases between the germline ends. Germline V gene lookup returns CDR1 SGHAT and CDR2 FQNNGV. CDR3 loop: CASSATRGAQETQYF. In nucleotides, the CDR3 is TGTGCCAGCAGCGCCACACGGGGGGCGCAAGAGACCCAGTACTTC.

The count of this clone is one. The J gene is TRBJ1-2, the V gene TRBV6-5, with D perhaps matching TRBD1 (5 bases). Germline CDR1 and CDR2: MNHEY and SVGAGI. The CDR3 covers 12 residues. Trimming removed 8 bases from V and 7 bases from J, with 14 bases in between. CDR3 DNA sequence: TGTGCCAGCTCAACAGGCAGGCGTGGCTACACCTTC. It codes for CASSTGRRGYTF.

The CDR3 loop is CASSPLNEKLFF. The CDR3 DNA is TGTGCCAGCAGCCCACTGAATGAAAAACTGTTTTTT. The chain employs TRBV3-1 (or the pseudogene TRBV3-2) and TRBJ1-4; no reliable D call. In germline, CDR1 is LGHDT, CDR2 YNNKEL (reference sequence). Trimming took 4 bases from V and 5 from J, leaving 5 bases between them. This CDR3 has 12 amino acids.

The chain is built from TRBV5-1 and TRBJ2-5; TRBD2 matches 9 bases. The CDR3 is 15 amino acids. V shed 2 bases and J 5 bases; nucleotides not matched to a gene: 7. CDR1 and CDR2 from the germline V gene are SGHRS and YFSETQ. Written as DNA, the CDR3 is TGCGCCAGCAGCTTTGGCGGGGGGGCCGCGGAGACCCAGTACTTC. This gives the protein CASSFGGGAAETQYF.

The chain combines TRBV29-1 with TRBJ1-2, with 8 positions matching TRBD1. The V segment lost 7 bases and the J segment 7 bases; nucleotides outside the gene matches: 8. CDR3 size: 12 residues. Germline V CDR1 and CDR2: SQVTM, ANQGSEA. CDR3 protein: CSAGIGQGGYTF. The CDR3 DNA sequence: TGCAGCGCCGGAATTGGACAGGGTGGCTACACCTTC.

The rearrangement links TRBV13 to TRBJ2-1; tentative D call: TRBD2 (5 bases). V lost 5 bases and J 8 bases, leaving 22 bases between the germline ends. Germline CDR1 is PRHDT and CDR2 is FYEKMQ (reference sequence). This CDR3 is built from 16 residues. The CDR3 nucleotides read TGTGCCAGCAGCCCCCGCGGGCGGGCACCTAGGGATGAGCAGTTCTTC. Its protein product is CASSPRGRAPRDEQFF. Combining the CDR3 with reference TRBV13 and TRBJ2-1 gives the whole variable domain AAGVIQSPRHLIKEKRETATLKCYPIPRHDTVYWYQQGPGQDPQFLISFYEKMQSDKGSIPDRFSAQQFSDYHSELNMSSLELGDSALYFCASSPRGRAPRDEQFFGPGTRLTVL.

V and J are TRBV5-4 and TRBJ2-5; 8 bases align to TRBD2. Germline V gene lookup returns CDR1 SGHNT and CDR2 YYREEE (reference sequence). The junction had 7 bases not matched to a gene; V was cut back by 2 bases and J by 4 bases. The CDR3 sequence is 15 residues long. In DNA, the CDR3 is TGTGCCAGCAGCTTTAGCGGGGCTCCCCCAGAGACCCAGTACTTC. It encodes CASSFSGAPPETQYF.

J is TRBJ2-1 and V is TRBV6-1, with 8 bases lining up with TRBD1. Germline trimming cut 3 bases from V and 4 bases from J; bases unmatched to any gene: 11. The CDR3 has 17 residues. Germline CDR1 and CDR2: MNHNS and SASEGT. The DNA of the CDR3 is TGTGCCAGCAGTGAGACAGGGGCCACCAACCTTTACAATGAGCAGTTCTTC. Its protein product is CASSETGATNLYNEQFF.

The genes are TRBV23-1 and TRBJ1-1; D gene unclear. TRBV23-1 is known as an ORF, though its function is uncertain. Trimming cost V 0 bases and J 1 base, with 6 bases left between them. This CDR3 has 14 amino acids. The CDR3 DNA reads as TGCGCCAGCAGTCAATCTCGAGGGAACACTGAAGCTTTCTTT. It encodes CASSQSRGNTEAFF.

The chain links TRBV11-2 to TRBJ2-5; 16 bases map to TRBD2. Germline CDR1 SGHAT, CDR2 FQNNGV. This CDR3 region has 18 residues. With V trimmed by 6 bases and J by 3 bases, 10 bases remained unmatched. CDR3 sequence (DNA): TGTGCCAGCAGGGACCCGGGACTAGCGGGGGGGCCTAAAGAGACCCAGTACTTC. Its protein product is CASRDPGLAGGPKETQYF.

This clone was seen a single time. The chain links TRBV7-9 to TRBJ2-2; no clear D. Germline CDR1 SEHNR, CDR2 FQNEAQ (reference sequence). V lost 1 base, J lost 4 bases, and 10 bases lay in between. The CDR3 sequence is 15 residues long. CDR3 residues: CASSLGQWSTGELFF. CDR3 DNA sequence: TGTGCCAGCAGCTTAGGGCAGTGGAGCACCGGGGAGCTGTTTTTT.

This clone was found a few times. The V gene is TRBV11-2, the J gene TRBJ2-6; D is possibly TRBD1 (6 bases). The CDR3 is 18 amino acids. V lost 7 bases to trimming and J lost 0 bases, with 19 bases between them. Germline values: CDR1 SGHAT, CDR2 FQNNGV. CDR3 region: CASTDRRILSSGANVLTF. The CDR3 DNA is TGTGCCAGCACCGACAGGCGAATTCTTAGCTCTGGGGCCAACGTCCTGACTTTC.

V and J are TRBV28 and TRBJ1-1; TRBD1 might be the D (6 bases). Trimming took 7 bases from V and 5 from J, leaving 17 bases between them. The length of the CDR3 is 14 residues. Germline V gene sequence: CDR1 MDHEN, CDR2 SYDVKM. This CDR3 reads CASTKGGEWTEAFF. CDR3 coding DNA: TGTGCCAGCACTAAAGGGGGGGAGTGGACTGAAGCTTTCTTT. The variable domain in full, with the rest retrieved from reference TRBV28 and TRBJ1-1, is DVKVTQSSRYLVKRTGEKVFLECVQDMDHENMFWYRQDPGLGLRLIYFSYDVKMKEKGDIPEGYSVSREKKERFSLILESASTNQTSMYLCASTKGGEWTEAFFGQGTRLTVV.